This T cell receptor beta chain is drawn from a study of T cell repertoires in cytomegalovirus infection. Whole-study context: CMV infection and matching HLA type were both indicated by public TCR beta signatures. Findings of the study overall: Dominating the ex vivo response were HLA-C-restricted CMV-specific TCR beta clonotypes. Cumulative public TCR beta family frequency identified CMV carriers with the relevant HLA.

Trimming removed 2 bases from V and 5 bases from J, with 9 bases in between. CDR3 length: 14 residues. Germline V gene data show CDR1 as KGHDR and CDR2 as SFDVKD. Of note for this clonotype: The target antigen is unknown.

One entry per CDR3 protein, called by TCRdb with MiXCR from the reads. Of around 200,000 distinct CDR3 sequences in the sample, 15% to 20% were seen once. The rearrangement links TRBV24-1 to TRBJ1-5, with unresolved D. The TCR originated in a human donor in good health (CMV status not recorded). Some clones in this sample may be carry-over from other donors' samples. Material for sequencing was CD8+ T cells from PBMCs. Written as DNA, the CDR3 is TGTGCCACCAGTGATTGGGCGTCCGATCAGCCCCAGCATTTT. Its translation is CATSDWASDQPQHF.